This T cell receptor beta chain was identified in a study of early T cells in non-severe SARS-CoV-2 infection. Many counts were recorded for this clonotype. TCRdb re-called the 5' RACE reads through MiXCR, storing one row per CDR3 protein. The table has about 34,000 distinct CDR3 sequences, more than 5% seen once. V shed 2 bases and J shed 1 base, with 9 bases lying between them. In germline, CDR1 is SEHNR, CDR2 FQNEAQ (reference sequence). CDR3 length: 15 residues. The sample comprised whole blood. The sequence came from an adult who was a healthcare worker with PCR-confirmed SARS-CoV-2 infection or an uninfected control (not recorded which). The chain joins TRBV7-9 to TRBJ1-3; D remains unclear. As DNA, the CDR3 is TGTGCCAGCAGCTTAATTGCGGGATCTGGAAACACCATATATTTT. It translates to CASSLIAGSGNTIYF.